Following are 32 T cell receptor beta chains from one sample sequenced in a study of OX40 agonist ivuxolimab in advanced cancers. The data were produced by immunoSEQ multiplex PCR, yet TCRdb's version contains in-frame clones alone and is incomplete. The sample records about 150,000 clones, around 94% being singletons. The source material was CD4+ or CD8+ T cells sorted from blood, sampled in a trial of the OX40 agonist ivuxolimab. Receptor source: an adult with an advanced solid tumor such as melanoma, head and neck, liver or kidney cancer.

V gene TRBV11-3 combines with J gene TRBJ1-1; D is uncertain. The CDR3 consists of 13 residues. Per germline, CDR1 SGHNT and CDR2 YENEEA. The V and J ends lost 1 base and 4 bases respectively, with 7 bases between them. The chain's CDR3 is CASSLGRSTEAFF. CDR3 nucleotide sequence: TGTGCCAGCAGCTTAGGGAGGAGCACTGAAGCTTTCTTT. The complete variable domain, with remaining parts taken from reference TRBV11-3 and TRBJ1-1, reads EAGVVQSPRYKIIEKKQPVAFWCNPISGHNTLYWYLQNLGQGPELLIRYENEEAVDDSQLPKDRFSAERLKGVDSTLKIQPAELGDSAVYLCASSLGRSTEAFFGQGTRLTVV.

The rearrangement joins TRBV29-1 to TRBJ2-1, with D unresolved. The CDR3 spans 11 residues. V was shortened by 7 bases and J by 7 bases, with 11 bases between the two germline ends. Per the germline V gene, CDR1 is SQVTM and CDR2 is ANQGSEA. CDR3 sequence: CSGSVWNEQFF. The CDR3 DNA reads TGCAGCGGGAGCGTATGGAATGAGCAGTTCTTC.

This chain uses TRBV2 with TRBJ2-3, with 10 bases that match TRBD2. Trimming removed 7 bases from V and 9 bases from J; junction bases left unmatched: 4. CDR3 length: 12 residues. The germline gives CDR1 SNHLY, CDR2 FYNNEI. The CDR3 protein is CASTLAGDTQYF. As DNA, the CDR3 is TGTGCCAGCACCCTAGCGGGGGACACGCAGTATTTT.

This clone occurred a few times. This chain joins TRBV4-3 and TRBJ1-1, with 7 bases aligning to TRBD1. V lost 1 base, J lost 3 bases, and 5 bases stayed unmatched. Germline V lookup: CDR1 LGHNA, CDR2 YSLEER. CDR3 length equals 15 residues. The CDR3 region is CASSQGRGGYTEAFF. DNA of the CDR3: TGCGCCAGCAGCCAAGGGCGAGGGGGCTACACTGAAGCTTTCTTT.

The CDR3 coding sequence is TGTGCCAGCACCCCGCAGCCTAGCGGGAGATACGAGCAGTACTTC. This gives the protein CASTPQPSGRYEQYF. V is TRBV6-5 and J is TRBJ2-7; 10 bases line up with TRBD2. The CDR3 has 15 residues. Germline V gene data show CDR1 as MNHEY and CDR2 as SVGAGI. With 7 bases clipped from V and 4 bases from J, the junction kept 10 bases outside the gene matches.

This clone was seen a handful of times. V gene TRBV7-2 combines with J gene TRBJ2-7, with TRBD1 identical over 9 bases. Germline-derived CDR1 and CDR2 are SGHTA and FQGNSA. The CDR3 totals 15 residues. J was trimmed by 1 base and V by 3 bases; bases with no gene match: 4. The CDR3 nucleotides read TGTGCCAGCAGCTTGGGACAGGGTATATCCTACGAGCAGTACTTC. Protein sequence: CASSLGQGISYEQYF.

This chain connects TRBV6-1 to TRBJ2-7; TRBD1 might be the D (6 bases). The V gene lost 4 bases and the J gene lost 9 bases, with 10 bases spanning the gap. This CDR3 is 11 amino acids long. The germline V gene has CDR1 MNHNS and CDR2 SASEGT. The CDR3 here is CASSVQGMQYF. The CDR3 coding sequence is TGTGCCAGCAGTGTACAGGGCATGCAGTACTTC.

The CDR3 nucleotides are TGTGCCAGCTCACCACTGTCTTCTAGAGGGACGCTAGAGAATGAGCAGTTCTTC. Amino acid sequence: CASSPLSSRGTLENEQFF. The chain joins TRBV18 to TRBJ2-1, with D perhaps assigned TRBD1 or TRBD2 (5 bases each). Germline V gives CDR1 KGHSH, CDR2 LQKENI. Trimming removed 1 base from V and 7 bases from J, with 23 bases in between. There are 18 residues in the CDR3.

V usage is TRBV18 and J usage is TRBJ2-5; TRBD1 agrees at 8 bases. The V gene end was trimmed by 6 bases and the J gene end by 6 bases; junction bases not matched to a gene: 12. Germline assignment: CDR1 KGHSH and CDR2 LQKENI. The CDR3 length is 15 residues. DNA of the CDR3: TGTGCCAGCTCTCTCCCCGACAGGGGATACCAGACCCAGTACTTC. This sequence encodes CASSLPDRGYQTQYF.

The count of this clone is one. The chain employs TRBV6-5 and TRBJ1-4; no firm D call. CDR3 length equals 16 residues. Germline loops: CDR1 MNHEY, CDR2 SVGAGI. Trimming cost V 0 bases and J 3 bases, with 11 bases left between them. The CDR3 loop is CASSYSTGNPNEKLFF. The CDR3 DNA is TGTGCCAGCAGTTACTCGACGGGAAATCCTAATGAAAAACTGTTTTTT.

As concerns this clone: Compared with germline, one end of the junction differs, possibly owing to a read error. This chain uses TRBV10-3 with TRBJ1-5, with D possibly TRBD1 on 5 matching bases. Germline V gives CDR1 ENHRY, CDR2 SYGVKD. The CDR3 extends over 16 amino acids. CDR3: CASSLDAVGGNQPQHF. The CDR3 DNA is TGTGCCAGCAGTTTGGACGCCGTAGGGGGCAATCAGCCCCAGCATTTT.

This clone was observed many times. The chain links TRBV28 to TRBJ1-2; TRBD1 matches at 7 bases. Trimming at V came to 7 bases and at J to 4 bases, leaving 6 bases not matched to a gene. CDR1 is MDHEN and CDR2 is SYDVKM in the germline V gene. This CDR3 region has 13 residues. CDR3 loop: CASTGGGLYGYTF. The DNA for the CDR3 is TGTGCCAGCACTGGAGGGGGCCTCTATGGCTACACCTTC.

This sequence joins TRBV6-1 and TRBJ1-4; D may be TRBD1 (6 bases). V lost 3 bases, J lost 3 bases, and 20 bases lay in between. CDR1 MNHNS and CDR2 SASEGT come from the germline V gene. This CDR3 has 18 residues. In DNA form, the CDR3 reads TGTGCCAGCAGTGATGGGGTCCAGGGGAGGTTGGCTAATGAAAAACTGTTTTTT. Translation gives CASSDGVQGRLANEKLFF.

The V gene is TRBV30, the J gene TRBJ2-5, with no clear D. Trimming left V 5 bases short and J 5 bases short, with 9 bases between. Germline CDR1 and CDR2: GTSNPN and SVGIG (reference sequence). This CDR3 spans 11 amino acids. CDR3 in amino acids: CAWGPVETQYF. In DNA form, the CDR3 reads TGTGCCTGGGGGCCCGTTGAGACCCAGTACTTC.

The rearrangement joins TRBV28 to TRBJ2-2, with D maybe TRBD1 (5 bases). The germline V gene encodes CDR1 MDHEN and CDR2 SYDVKM. The V end was cut by 8 bases, the J end by 2 bases, with 12 bases between. The CDR3 runs 14 residues. The CDR3: CASRPGKNTGELFF. CDR3 DNA: TGTGCCAGCCGGCCAGGGAAAAACACCGGGGAGCTGTTTTTT. The variable domain in full, with the rest retrieved from reference TRBV28 and TRBJ2-2, is DVKVTQSSRYLVKRTGEKVFLECVQDMDHENMFWYRQDPGLGLRLIYFSYDVKMKEKGDIPEGYSVSREKKERFSLILESASTNQTSMYLCASRPGKNTGELFFGEGSRLTVL.

This clone was recorded once. This chain links TRBV7-7 with TRBJ1-3; D unresolved. With 5 bases removed from V and 11 bases from J, the gap between germline ends came to 16 bases. Looked up from germline, CDR1 is SSHAT and CDR2 is FNYEAQ (reference sequence). The CDR3 runs 13 residues. CDR3 amino acids: CASSQVREGPIYF. As DNA, the CDR3 is TGTGCCAGCAGCCAAGTACGGGAAGGGCCCATATATTTT.

V usage is TRBV6-6 and J usage is TRBJ1-1; TRBD1 matches 8 bases. CDR3 length: 13 amino acids. V shed 5 bases, J shed 6 bases, and the junction held 5 bases outside the gene matches. Germline CDR1 MNHNY, CDR2 SVGAGI (reference sequence). CDR3 region: CASSRDRLSEAFF. The CDR3 nucleotides are TGTGCCAGCAGTAGGGACAGGCTTTCTGAAGCTTTCTTT.

This sequence joins TRBV5-4 and TRBJ1-2; 7 bases fit TRBD1. V lost 6 bases and J lost 4; bases outside the gene matches: 6. The CDR3 runs 13 residues. The germline V gene has CDR1 SGHNT and CDR2 YYREEE (reference sequence). CDR3 bases: TGTGCCAGCACCCGGGACAGAGTCTATGGCTACACCTTC. Translation: CASTRDRVYGYTF. The variable domain in full, completed from reference TRBV5-4 and TRBJ1-2, reads ETGVTQSPTHLIKTRGQQVTLRCSSQSGHNTVSWYQQALGQGPQFIFQYYREEENGRGNFPPRFSGLQFPNYSSELNVNALELDDSALYLCASTRDRVYGYTFGSGTRLTVV.

The chain employs TRBV5-5 and TRBJ1-1, with a tentative D call TRBD1 (5 bases). Germline-derived CDR1 and CDR2 are SGHKS and YYEKEE (reference sequence). The V end lost 0 bases, the J end lost 3 bases, and 12 bases lay between the germline ends. The CDR3 sequence is 15 residues long. The CDR3 reads CASSLDLRGDTEAFF. In DNA form, the CDR3 reads TGTGCCAGCAGCTTGGATTTAAGGGGTGACACTGAAGCTTTCTTT.

In nucleotides, the CDR3 is TGTGCCATCAGCATAGCGGGTGAGGCCTACAATGAGCAGTTCTTC. It translates to CAISIAGEAYNEQFF. The chain employs TRBV10-3 and TRBJ2-1; the match to TRBD2 covers 7 bases. Trimming at V came to 6 bases and at J to 2 bases, leaving 7 bases not matched to a gene. Germline V lookup: CDR1 ENHRY, CDR2 SYGVKD. The CDR3 extends over 15 amino acids.

CDR3 sequence (DNA): TGTGCCAGCAGTCGGACAGGGGCGGACACCGGGGAGCTGTTTTTT. As protein: CASSRTGADTGELFF. This chain links TRBV2 with TRBJ2-2; 9 bases align to TRBD1. V lost 5 bases, J lost 3 bases, and 4 bases stayed unmatched. Germline-derived CDR1 and CDR2 are SNHLY and FYNNEI. The CDR3 contains 15 residues.

The V gene is TRBV11-2, the J gene TRBJ2-3; D uncertain. Germline V lookup: CDR1 SGHAT, CDR2 FQNNGV. There are 13 residues in the CDR3. V gave up 0 bases and J gave up 6 bases, with 7 bases separating them. Written as DNA, the CDR3 is TGTGCCAGCAGCTTAGATGAATGGGATACGCAGTATTTT. Residues: CASSLDEWDTQYF.

The chain employs TRBV6-1 and TRBJ2-7; TRBD2 matches 11 bases. Germline assignment: CDR1 MNHNS and CDR2 SASEGT. The CDR3 loop spans 16 amino acids. After removal of 3 bases from V and 2 bases from J, the junction contained 6 bases not matched to a gene. The CDR3 sequence: CASSEVGTSGPYEQYF. DNA for the CDR3: TGTGCCAGCAGTGAGGTTGGGACTAGCGGACCCTACGAGCAGTACTTC.

This chain joins TRBV11-2 and TRBJ2-1; 11 nucleotides agree with TRBD1. The germline V gene encodes CDR1 SGHAT and CDR2 FQNNGV. The CDR3 is 15 residues long. V was clipped by 0 bases and J by 6 bases; unmatched bases: 1. CDR3 nucleotide sequence: TGTGCCAGCAGCTTAGAAGGGACAGGGGGCAATGAGCAGTTCTTC. The encoded protein is CASSLEGTGGNEQFF.

The chain links TRBV5-1 to TRBJ2-3; 8 nucleotides match TRBD2. This CDR3 is 15 amino acids long. The J segment lost 0 bases and the V segment lost 2 bases, leaving 2 bases of the junction unmatched. Germline V gene sequence: CDR1 SGHRS, CDR2 YFSETQ. CDR3 DNA: TGCGCCAGCAGCTTCGTAGCGGGGAGCACAGATACGCAGTATTTT. Its protein product is CASSFVAGSTDTQYF.

This chain joins TRBV27 and TRBJ1-1; 12 bases are a match to TRBD1. The CDR3 covers 19 residues. Germline CDR1 MNHEY, CDR2 SMNVEV (reference sequence). V dropped 3 bases and J dropped 7; count of bases not matched to a gene: 18. CDR3 residues: CASSLQWDRGRGELNEAFF. CDR3 in DNA: TGTGCCAGCAGTTTGCAGTGGGACAGGGGGCGCGGAGAGCTGAATGAAGCTTTCTTT.

This chain connects TRBV6-5 to TRBJ1-6, with D possibly being TRBD1 (6 bases). Germline V CDR1 and CDR2: MNHEY, SVGAGI. V was cut by 0 bases and J by 10 bases, with 10 bases left in between. CDR3 length: 14 amino acids. The CDR3 protein is CASSYSYRDSPLHF. DNA of the CDR3: TGTGCCAGCAGTTACTCGTACAGGGACTCACCCCTCCACTTT.

This chain connects TRBV7-2 to TRBJ1-2; D not certain. V gave up 4 bases and J gave up 5 bases, with 17 bases separating them. The germline gives CDR1 SGHTA, CDR2 FQGNSA. This CDR3 spans 15 amino acids. The CDR3 is CASSSSGTAAYGYTF. CDR3 in DNA: TGTGCCAGCAGCTCTTCAGGAACTGCTGCTTATGGCTACACCTTC.

This chain uses TRBV7-2 with TRBJ2-7; 7 nucleotides agree with TRBD1. CDR1 is SGHTA and CDR2 is FQGNSA in the germline V gene. J lost 6 bases, V lost 0 bases, and 5 bases had no gene match. There are 14 residues in the CDR3. CDR3 in DNA: TGTGCCAGCAGCTTAGCCTTACAGGGGCGCGAGCAGTACTTC. It specifies CASSLALQGREQYF.

V usage is TRBV5-4 and J usage is TRBJ2-7; TRBD1 matches at 9 bases. The CDR3 spans 15 residues. The germline CDR1 and CDR2 sequences are SGHNT and YYREEE (reference sequence). V trimming: 4 bases; J trimming: 3 bases; junction bases outside the gene matches: 8. CDR3 sequence reads: CASSASGTGLYEQYF. The CDR3 coding sequence is TGTGCCAGCAGCGCGTCCGGGACAGGGCTCTACGAGCAGTACTTC.

V and J are TRBV6-5 and TRBJ1-4, with TRBD1 matching over 8 bases. The CDR3 is 16 amino acids. Trimming cost V 0 bases and J 5 bases; bases outside gene matches: 5. Per the germline V gene, CDR1 is MNHEY and CDR2 is SVGAGI. This CDR3 is CASSYSPRTGNEKLFF. The CDR3 DNA reads TGTGCCAGCAGTTACTCGCCCCGGACAGGGAATGAAAAACTGTTTTTT.

The chain links TRBV19 to TRBJ2-7, with a weak D call TRBD2 (6 bases). V dropped 3 bases and J dropped 2 bases, with 14 bases sitting between them. The length of the CDR3 is 15 residues. Germline lookup yields CDR1 LNHDA and CDR2 SQIVND (reference sequence). This chain's CDR3 is CASSIIGTGAYEQYF. CDR3 nucleotides: TGTGCCAGTAGTATTATCGGGACGGGGGCCTACGAGCAGTACTTC.